A selection of T cell receptor beta chains follows, all from one sample in a study of blood T cell repertoires in COVID-19. Method: immunoSEQ multiplex PCR; TCRdb's copy keeps in-frame clones and lacks some. The sample has some 220,000 clones, around 81% seen once. The sequencing sample was made of peripheral blood. The receptors were sampled from a human donor in a cohort sampled during active COVID-19. Both conserved end residues are part of each CDR3. Fields, in order: V gene, J gene, clone size, D gene, CDR3 DNA, CDR3 protein. A D gene is named only where the DNA matches it firmly. Clone size is stated in some rows and not others, as once, few, many or a class when expanded.

V gene: TRBV5-1
J gene: TRBJ1-2
clone size: .
D gene: .
CDR3 DNA: TGCGCCAGCAGCTCCAGGGCTGATAGACGCTACACCTTC
CDR3 protein: CASSSRADRRYTF

V gene: TRBV6-5
J gene: TRBJ2-7
clone size: .
D gene: TRBD1
CDR3 DNA: TGTGCCAGCAGTACCGCAGGGGGCTTCTCCTACGAGCAGTACTTC
CDR3 protein: CASSTAGGFSYEQYF

V gene: TRBV5-6
J gene: TRBJ1-5
clone size: .
D gene: TRBD1
CDR3 DNA: TGTGCCAGCAGCCAATGGACAGGTGATGAGCAGCCCCAGCATTTT
CDR3 protein: CASSQWTGDEQPQHF

V gene: TRBV24-1
J gene: TRBJ2-1
clone size: .
D gene: TRBD2
CDR3 DNA: TGTGCCACAGGGACTAGCGGGAGCCTTAGGGATGAGCAGTTCTTC
CDR3 protein: CATGTSGSLRDEQFF

V gene: TRBV14
J gene: TRBJ1-6
clone size: .
D gene: .
CDR3 DNA: TGTGCCAGCAGCCAAGATCCTACCTATAATTCACCCCTCCACTTT
CDR3 protein: CASSQDPTYNSPLHF

V gene: TRBV5-1
J gene: TRBJ2-7
clone size: .
D gene: .
CDR3 DNA: TGCGCCAGCAGGTACGGGGGGCGAAGCACCTACGAGCAGTACTTC
CDR3 protein: CASRYGGRSTYEQYF

V gene: TRBV11-2
J gene: TRBJ1-1
clone size: .
D gene: TRBD1
CDR3 DNA: TGTGCCAGCAGCTCGGACAGGGCGGGATGGACTGAAGCTTTCTTT
CDR3 protein: CASSSDRAGWTEAFF

V gene: TRBV28
J gene: TRBJ2-7
clone size: once
D gene: .
CDR3 DNA: TGTGCCAGCAGTTTGAGTGGTGCCTACGAGCAGTACTTC
CDR3 protein: CASSLSGAYEQYF

V gene: TRBV7-9
J gene: TRBJ1-5
clone size: .
D gene: .
CDR3 DNA: TGTGCCAGCAGCTTAGCGGGGGGTCATAGCAATCAGCCCCAGCATTTT
CDR3 protein: CASSLAGGHSNQPQHF

V gene: TRBV15
J gene: TRBJ1-1
clone size: .
D gene: .
CDR3 DNA: TGTGCCACCAGCAGAGAGGGGGCCATGAACACTGAAGCTTTCTTT
CDR3 protein: CATSREGAMNTEAFF

V gene: TRBV18
J gene: TRBJ2-5
clone size: .
D gene: .
CDR3 DNA: TGTGCCAGCTCTCCTCAGGTACAAGAGACCCAGTACTTC
CDR3 protein: CASSPQVQETQYF

V gene: TRBV28
J gene: TRBJ2-7
clone size: many
D gene: TRBD1
CDR3 DNA: TGTGCCATTCCCGGGACAGGGGGCGAGCAGTACTTC
CDR3 protein: CAIPGTGGEQYF

V gene: TRBV18
J gene: TRBJ2-7
clone size: .
D gene: .
CDR3 DNA: TGTGCCAGCTCACGGAGGGACAGCCCCTACGAGCAGTACTTC
CDR3 protein: CASSRRDSPYEQYF

V gene: TRBV6-2/TRBV6-3
J gene: TRBJ1-3
clone size: .
D gene: TRBD1
CDR3 DNA: TGTGCCAGCAGTTACTACGTCGGGGGACAGGGATTTGGAAACACCATATATTTT
CDR3 protein: CASSYYVGGQGFGNTIYF

V gene: TRBV14
J gene: TRBJ2-7
clone size: .
D gene: .
CDR3 DNA: TGTGCCAGCAGCCAAGACCGGAGGCTAGCTTCTTACGAGCAGTACTTC
CDR3 protein: CASSQDRRLASYEQYF

V gene: TRBV5-1
J gene: TRBJ1-4
clone size: once
D gene: .
CDR3 DNA: TGCGCCAGCAGCCTTGCCGTGGGGCAGGATGAAAAACTGTTTTTT
CDR3 protein: CASSLAVGQDEKLFF

V gene: TRBV19
J gene: TRBJ1-1
clone size: .
D gene: .
CDR3 DNA: TGTGCCAGTAGTTCTCAGGGAGGGACTGAAGCTTTCTTT
CDR3 protein: CASSSQGGTEAFF

V gene: TRBV6-1
J gene: TRBJ1-1
clone size: .
D gene: .
CDR3 DNA: TGTGCCAGCAGTGATCAGAGACACCCGAACACTGAAGCTTTCTTT
CDR3 protein: CASSDQRHPNTEAFF

V gene: TRBV9
J gene: TRBJ2-3
clone size: .
D gene: TRBD1
CDR3 DNA: TGTGCCAGCAGCGATGACAGGGGGGGCACAGATACGCAGTATTTT
CDR3 protein: CASSDDRGGTDTQYF

V gene: TRBV4-2
J gene: TRBJ2-2
clone size: .
D gene: .
CDR3 DNA: TGTGCCAGCAGCCAAGACAGGGAAGGCACCGGGGAGCTGTTTTTT
CDR3 protein: CASSQDREGTGELFF

V gene: TRBV9
J gene: TRBJ1-1
clone size: .
D gene: .
CDR3 DNA: TGTGCCAGCAGCCGCGGACAGCCCAACACTGAAGCTTTCTTT
CDR3 protein: CASSRGQPNTEAFF

V gene: TRBV5-4
J gene: TRBJ2-7
clone size: .
D gene: .
CDR3 DNA: TGTGCCAGCAGCTTTGACAGATACGAGCAGTACTTC
CDR3 protein: CASSFDRYEQYF

V gene: TRBV12-3/TRBV12-4
J gene: TRBJ1-1
clone size: .
D gene: .
CDR3 DNA: TGTGCCAGCAGTTTCATCCAGGGCACTGAAGCTTTCTTT
CDR3 protein: CASSFIQGTEAFF

V gene: TRBV20-1
J gene: TRBJ1-2
clone size: .
D gene: TRBD1
CDR3 DNA: TGCAGTGCCAAGACAGGGGATGGCTACACCTTC
CDR3 protein: CSAKTGDGYTF

V gene: TRBV27
J gene: TRBJ1-4
clone size: .
D gene: .
CDR3 DNA: TGTGCCAGCAGTTTATCCGTAGAGGCAACTAATGAAAAACTGTTTTTT
CDR3 protein: CASSLSVEATNEKLFF

V gene: TRBV10-3
J gene: TRBJ2-7
clone size: .
D gene: TRBD1
CDR3 DNA: TGTGCCATCAGTGGACAGGGAACCTACGAGCAGTACTTC
CDR3 protein: CAISGQGTYEQYF

V gene: TRBV4-2
J gene: TRBJ2-5
clone size: .
D gene: .
CDR3 DNA: TGTGCCAGCAGCCCGGGACTTCAAGAGACCCAGTACTTC
CDR3 protein: CASSPGLQETQYF

V gene: TRBV25-1
J gene: TRBJ1-1
clone size: .
D gene: .
CDR3 DNA: TGTGCCAGCAGTGAATCTCCCTTGACAGGCGGGTCGGCTTTCTTT
CDR3 protein: CASSESPLTGGSAFF

V gene: TRBV27
J gene: TRBJ2-7
clone size: once
D gene: TRBD1
CDR3 DNA: TGTGCCAGCAGTTTATCGATCCGGACAGGGTCCTACGAGCAGTACTTC
CDR3 protein: CASSLSIRTGSYEQYF

V gene: TRBV24-1
J gene: TRBJ1-1
clone size: .
D gene: .
CDR3 DNA: TGTGCCACCAGTGATTCTCGGCGGCGAAACACTGAAGCTTTCTTT
CDR3 protein: CATSDSRRRNTEAFF

V gene: TRBV5-1
J gene: TRBJ2-3
clone size: .
D gene: TRBD2
CDR3 DNA: TGCGCCAGCAGCTCCTGGAGCGGGATGAGCACAGATACGCAGTATTTT
CDR3 protein: CASSSWSGMSTDTQYF

V gene: TRBV18
J gene: TRBJ2-5
clone size: .
D gene: TRBD1
CDR3 DNA: TGTGCCAGCTCGCGACAGGGGAGAGGGGAGACCCAGTACTTC
CDR3 protein: CASSRQGRGETQYF

V gene: TRBV5-1
J gene: TRBJ1-1
clone size: few
D gene: .
CDR3 DNA: TGCGCCAGCAGCTTGGTCGGTATGAACACTGAAGCTTTCTTT
CDR3 protein: CASSLVGMNTEAFF

V gene: TRBV7-2
J gene: TRBJ1-1
clone size: .
D gene: TRBD1
CDR3 DNA: TGTGCCAGCAGCTTAGGGGGGACAGGGTCAGGCACTGAAGCTTTCTTT
CDR3 protein: CASSLGGTGSGTEAFF

V gene: TRBV6-2/TRBV6-3
J gene: TRBJ2-1
clone size: .
D gene: TRBD1
CDR3 DNA: TGTGCCAGCAGTTCCGGGACAGGAGACTACAATGAGCAGTTCTTC
CDR3 protein: CASSSGTGDYNEQFF

V gene: TRBV5-1
J gene: TRBJ2-5
clone size: few
D gene: TRBD2
CDR3 DNA: TGCGCCAGCAGGGGACTAGCGGGAGATGAGACCCAGTACTTC
CDR3 protein: CASRGLAGDETQYF

V gene: TRBV5-1
J gene: TRBJ1-1
clone size: .
D gene: .
CDR3 DNA: TGCGCCAGCAGCTTGGCCGATGGGGAGCAAGGGGGTGCGGCTTTCTTT
CDR3 protein: CASSLADGEQGGAAFF

V gene: TRBV7-2
J gene: TRBJ1-4
clone size: .
D gene: .
CDR3 DNA: TGTGCCAGCAGCTTATGGGCAGGGGAACATGAAAAACTGTTTTTT
CDR3 protein: CASSLWAGEHEKLFF

V gene: TRBV2
J gene: TRBJ2-7
clone size: few
D gene: TRBD2
CDR3 DNA: TGTGCCAGCAGTGAACTACTAGCGGGACGCGAGCAGTACTTC
CDR3 protein: CASSELLAGREQYF

V gene: TRBV18
J gene: TRBJ2-3
clone size: .
D gene: TRBD2
CDR3 DNA: TGTGCCAGCTCACCGACTAGCGGGGGAGATACGCAGTATTTT
CDR3 protein: CASSPTSGGDTQYF

V gene: TRBV15
J gene: TRBJ2-5
clone size: .
D gene: .
CDR3 DNA: TGTGCCACCAGCAGGGGGCTTCAAGAGACCCAGTACTTC
CDR3 protein: CATSRGLQETQYF

V gene: TRBV6-5
J gene: TRBJ2-5
clone size: once
D gene: TRBD2
CDR3 DNA: TGTGCCAGCAGCCGCGGGGGGGGGCCCCTGGAGACCCAGTACTTC
CDR3 protein: CASSRGGGPLETQYF

V gene: TRBV14
J gene: TRBJ2-4
clone size: once
D gene: TRBD1
CDR3 DNA: TGTGCCAGCAGCCTGGGACAGGACAAAAACATTCAGTACTTC
CDR3 protein: CASSLGQDKNIQYF

V gene: TRBV2
J gene: TRBJ1-2
clone size: .
D gene: .
CDR3 DNA: TGTGCCAGCAGTGTACAGGAATACTATGGCTACACCTTC
CDR3 protein: CASSVQEYYGYTF

V gene: TRBV7-8
J gene: TRBJ2-1
clone size: .
D gene: TRBD2
CDR3 DNA: TGTGCCAGCAGCCCTGTGGGACTAGCCCTTTCGGATGAGCAGTTCTTC
CDR3 protein: CASSPVGLALSDEQFF

V gene: TRBV5-1
J gene: TRBJ2-4
clone size: .
D gene: TRBD2
CDR3 DNA: TGCGCCAGCAGCGTACCCCTCGGGGGGTGGGCCAAAAACATTCAGTACTTC
CDR3 protein: CASSVPLGGWAKNIQYF

V gene: TRBV18
J gene: TRBJ2-3
clone size: .
D gene: TRBD2
CDR3 DNA: TGTGCCAGCTCATTCAGGGGACTAGCGGGGGCCCGCTTATTTGGAGATACGCAGTATTTT
CDR3 protein: CASSFRGLAGARLFGDTQYF

V gene: TRBV14
J gene: TRBJ2-3
clone size: .
D gene: .
CDR3 DNA: TGTGCCAGCAGCCGGGGCCAGGGAGATACGCAGTATTTT
CDR3 protein: CASSRGQGDTQYF

V gene: TRBV27
J gene: TRBJ1-5
clone size: once
D gene: .
CDR3 DNA: TGTGCCAGCAGTTCAGGGTGGAGCAATCAGCCCCAGCATTTT
CDR3 protein: CASSSGWSNQPQHF

V gene: TRBV5-4
J gene: TRBJ1-2
clone size: .
D gene: TRBD1
CDR3 DNA: TGTGCCAGCAGCTTGTCGAGTGCGGGACAGGGAGGCTACACCTTC
CDR3 protein: CASSLSSAGQGGYTF

V gene: TRBV9
J gene: TRBJ2-5
clone size: .
D gene: .
CDR3 DNA: TGTGCCAGCAGCGAAACAGTTGCTGAGACCCAGTACTTC
CDR3 protein: CASSETVAETQYF

V gene: TRBV4-1
J gene: TRBJ2-3
clone size: .
D gene: .
CDR3 DNA: TGCGCCAGCAGCGGCGGACTCCGAGATACGCAGTATTTT
CDR3 protein: CASSGGLRDTQYF

V gene: TRBV20-1
J gene: TRBJ1-5
clone size: once
D gene: .
CDR3 DNA: TGCAGTGCTAGTCACTTTAGACAGGACCATCAGCCCCAGCATTTT
CDR3 protein: CSASHFRQDHQPQHF